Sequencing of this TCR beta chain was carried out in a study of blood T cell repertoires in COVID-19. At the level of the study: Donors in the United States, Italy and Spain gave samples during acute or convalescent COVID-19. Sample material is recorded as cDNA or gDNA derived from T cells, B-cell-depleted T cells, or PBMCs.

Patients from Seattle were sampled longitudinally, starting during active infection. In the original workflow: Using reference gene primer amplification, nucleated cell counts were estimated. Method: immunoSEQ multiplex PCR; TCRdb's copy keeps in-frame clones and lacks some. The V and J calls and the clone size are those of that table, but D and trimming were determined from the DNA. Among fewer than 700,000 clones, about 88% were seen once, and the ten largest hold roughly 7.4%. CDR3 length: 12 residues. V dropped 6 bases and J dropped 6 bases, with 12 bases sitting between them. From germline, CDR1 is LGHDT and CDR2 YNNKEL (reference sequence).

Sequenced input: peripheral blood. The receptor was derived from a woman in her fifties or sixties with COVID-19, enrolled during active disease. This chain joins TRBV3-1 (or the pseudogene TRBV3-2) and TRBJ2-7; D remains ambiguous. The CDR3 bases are TGTGCCAGCAGGCTCCCTCACTGCGAGCAGTACTTC. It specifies CASRLPHCEQYF.